These 2 T cell receptor beta chains were all obtained from the same sample, sequenced in a study of blood T cell repertoires in COVID-19. Clones were read by immunoSEQ multiplex PCR, and TCRdb kept only the in-frame ones, dropping some. This table has roughly 150,000 clones, about 84% appearing once. The specimen sequenced was PBMCs or T cells enriched from blood (not recorded which). All receptors come from a woman in her thirties or forties with acute COVID-19.

V is TRBV19 and J is TRBJ1-2; no clear D. The CDR3 is made up of 14 amino acids. The V gene's germline CDR1 is LNHDA and CDR2 SQIVND (reference sequence). V dropped 3 bases and J dropped 2 bases, with 10 bases sitting between them. CDR3 sequence reads: CASSIQVSNYGYTF. The CDR3 nucleotides are TGTGCCAGTAGTATTCAGGTGTCGAACTATGGCTACACCTTC.

The rearrangement links TRBV5-1 to TRBJ2-3; D possibly corresponds to TRBD2 (5 bases). The CDR3 totals 13 residues. Trimming shortened V by 6 bases and J by 1 base, and 9 bases separated the two germline ends. Germline V gives CDR1 SGHRS, CDR2 YFSETQ. CDR3 region: CASNAGGTDTQYF. CDR3 coding DNA: TGCGCCAGCAATGCGGGTGGCACAGATACGCAGTATTTT.